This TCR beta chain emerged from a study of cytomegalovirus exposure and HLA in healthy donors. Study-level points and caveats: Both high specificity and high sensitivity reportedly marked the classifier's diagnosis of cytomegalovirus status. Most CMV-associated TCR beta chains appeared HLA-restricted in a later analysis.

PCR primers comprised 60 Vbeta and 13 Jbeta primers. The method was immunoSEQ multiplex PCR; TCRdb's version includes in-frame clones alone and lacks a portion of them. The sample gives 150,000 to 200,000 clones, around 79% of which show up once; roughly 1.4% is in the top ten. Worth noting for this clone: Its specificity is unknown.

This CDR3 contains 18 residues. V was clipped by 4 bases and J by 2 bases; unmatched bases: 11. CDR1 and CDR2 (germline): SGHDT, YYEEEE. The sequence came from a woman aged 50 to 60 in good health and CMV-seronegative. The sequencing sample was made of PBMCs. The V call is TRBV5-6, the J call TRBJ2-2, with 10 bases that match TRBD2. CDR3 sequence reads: CASSPRLLAGPNTGELFF. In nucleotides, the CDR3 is TGTGCCAGCAGCCCCAGGTTACTAGCGGGGCCAAACACCGGGGAGCTGTTTTTT.